Following are 28 T cell receptor beta chains from one sample sequenced in a study of shared clonotypes between healthy human individuals. Libraries were prepared by immunoSEQ multiplex PCR; TCRdb keeps only in-frame clonotypes and omits some of them. The data hold 1.6 million or so clones, with around 98.5% observed a single time. The sample taken for sequencing was naive CD4+ T cells sorted from blood. Described subset: CD45RA+ positively selected. These TCRs come from a man younger than 45 in good health.

The J gene is TRBJ2-1, the V gene TRBV5-6, with D uncertain. V shed 2 bases and J shed 5 bases, with 11 bases lying between them. Germline loops: CDR1 SGHDT, CDR2 YYEEEE. The length of the CDR3 is 14 residues. CDR3: CASSFLAPDNEQFF. In DNA, the CDR3 is TGTGCCAGCAGCTTTTTGGCACCTGACAATGAGCAGTTCTTC.

V gene TRBV20-1 combines with J gene TRBJ2-7; maybe TRBD2 (5 bases). The germline V gene has CDR1 DFQATT and CDR2 SNEGSKA (reference sequence). This CDR3 region has 11 residues. V was clipped by 4 bases and J by 7 bases, with 11 bases between them. The CDR3 protein is CSAMTSGEQYF. The CDR3, as DNA: TGCAGTGCTATGACCTCGGGGGAGCAGTACTTC.

The rearrangement joins TRBV19 to TRBJ2-1; D call uncertain. The V gene lost 5 bases and the J gene lost 5 bases, with 13 bases spanning the gap. Looked up from germline, CDR1 is LNHDA and CDR2 is SQIVND (reference sequence). The CDR3 is made up of 14 amino acids. The CDR3 bases are TGTGCCAGTAGTCCCGCGGTGCGGAACAATGAGCAGTTCTTC. It encodes CASSPAVRNNEQFF. The full variable domain, its missing parts supplied by reference TRBV19 and TRBJ2-1, is DGGITQSPKYLFRKEGQNVTLSCEQNLNHDAMYWYRQDPGQGLRLIYYSQIVNDFQKGDIAEGYSVSREKKESFPLTVTSAQKNPTAFYLCASSPAVRNNEQFFGPGTRLTVL.

The chain has TRBV18 and TRBJ1-1; TRBD1 agrees at 7 bases. The V gene's germline CDR1 is KGHSH and CDR2 LQKENI. Trimming took 5 bases from V and 10 from J; bases not matched to a gene: 10. The length of the CDR3 is 13 residues. CDR3 region: CASSSQETGAAFF. The CDR3 nucleotides read TGTGCCAGCTCATCCCAAGAAACAGGGGCAGCTTTCTTT.

A single count supports this clone. The chain uses TRBV7-9 and TRBJ1-1; no clear D. Trimming took 5 bases from V and 1 from J, leaving 8 bases between them. This CDR3 contains 13 residues. Germline-derived CDR1 and CDR2 are SEHNR and FQNEAQ (reference sequence). The CDR3 loop is CASSQQKNTEAFF. As DNA, the CDR3 is TGTGCCAGCAGCCAACAGAAGAACACTGAAGCTTTCTTT.

CDR3 protein: CASSLSGGRDDEQYF. The DNA for the CDR3 is TGTGCCAGCAGCTTATCGGGGGGGAGGGACGACGAGCAGTACTTC. The V and J genes are TRBV7-6 and TRBJ2-7, with TRBD2 matching over 8 bases. From germline, CDR1 is SGHVS and CDR2 FNYEAQ. CDR3 length: 15 amino acids. After removal of 2 bases from V and 5 bases from J, the junction contained 8 bases not matched to a gene. The full variable domain, its missing parts supplied by reference TRBV7-6 and TRBJ2-7, is GAGVSQSPRYKVTKRGQDVALRCDPISGHVSLYWYRQALGQGPEFLTYFNYEAQQDKSGLPNDRFSAERPEGSISTLTIQRTEQRDSAMYRCASSLSGGRDDEQYFGPGTRLTVT.

The CDR3, as DNA: TGCAGCGTTGAGGGATTGGCGGGAGGGCAGAATGAGCAGTTCTTC. It is translated as CSVEGLAGGQNEQFF. The chain uses TRBV29-1 and TRBJ2-1; the match to TRBD2 covers 9 bases. CDR3 length: 15 amino acids. The germline V gene has CDR1 SQVTM and CDR2 ANQGSEA. V shed 3 bases, J shed 7 bases, and the junction held 10 bases outside the gene matches.

This chain connects TRBV5-5 to TRBJ2-1; unclear D gene. The V and J ends lost 1 base and 2 bases respectively, with 10 bases between them. The CDR3 has 15 amino acids. CDR1 and CDR2 (germline): SGHKS, YYEKEE (reference sequence). The CDR3 here is CASSLSLVPYNEQFF. The CDR3 DNA follows: TGTGCCAGCAGCTTGTCCCTAGTTCCCTACAATGAGCAGTTCTTC.

This rearrangement joins TRBV9 to TRBJ2-7; perhaps D is TRBD1 or TRBD2 (5 bases each). Germline V gene sequence: CDR1 SGDLS, CDR2 YYNGEE. CDR3 size: 16 residues. Trimming took 3 bases from V and 4 from J, leaving 20 bases between them. DNA for the CDR3: TGTGCCAGCAGCGCCGGGGTGGGGCAGGGCAGATACGAGCAGTACTTC. Translation: CASSAGVGQGRYEQYF.

Note on this clone: The same CDR3 arises from other DNA sequences in this sample as well. The rearrangement links TRBV5-6 to TRBJ2-1, with 10 bases matching TRBD2. The CDR3 spans 15 residues. Germline CDR1 SGHDT, CDR2 YYEEEE. With V trimmed by 4 bases and J by 4 bases, 5 bases remained unmatched. The chain's CDR3 is CASSLGLAEYNEQFF. Written as DNA, the CDR3 is TGTGCCAGCAGCCTTGGACTAGCGGAGTACAATGAGCAGTTCTTC.

This chain connects TRBV5-4 to TRBJ2-1, with D possibly being TRBD2 (6 bases). V dropped 3 bases and J dropped 9 bases, with 13 bases sitting between them. The germline V gene encodes CDR1 SGHNT and CDR2 YYREEE (reference sequence). The CDR3 is 13 amino acids. The CDR3 here is CASSSAGKGEQFF. CDR3 DNA sequence: TGTGCCAGCAGCTCGGCGGGAAAAGGTGAGCAGTTCTTC. The full variable domain, its missing parts supplied by reference TRBV5-4 and TRBJ2-1, is ETGVTQSPTHLIKTRGQQVTLRCSSQSGHNTVSWYQQALGQGPQFIFQYYREEENGRGNFPPRFSGLQFPNYSSELNVNALELDDSALYLCASSSAGKGEQFFGPGTRLTVL.

The chain carries TRBV6-5 and TRBJ2-7, with D perhaps assigned TRBD1 or TRBD2 (5 bases each). Trimming took 6 bases from V and 1 from J, leaving 16 bases between them. Germline CDR1 is MNHEY and CDR2 is SVGAGI. The CDR3 totals 15 residues. For the CDR3, the DNA is TGTGCCAGCAGACCACTTGGGGGTTTATCCTACGAGCAGTACTTC. Translated: CASRPLGGLSYEQYF.

This chain connects TRBV5-6 to TRBJ1-5; 7 bases are a match to TRBD1. CDR1 is SGHDT, CDR2 YYEEEE, per germline. This CDR3 contains 15 residues. Trimming at V came to 4 bases and at J to 4 bases, leaving 8 bases not matched to a gene. The CDR3 here is CASSTKGAWNQPQHF. The CDR3 nucleotides read TGTGCCAGCAGCACGAAGGGGGCATGGAATCAGCCCCAGCATTTT.

This clone was counted a single time. The CDR3 here is CASSKTGRTSNTGELFF. Here the CDR3 DNA reads TGTGCCAGCAGCAAAACGGGGCGCACCTCGAACACCGGGGAGCTGTTTTTT. The chain links TRBV21-1 to TRBJ2-2. TRBV21-1 is given as a pseudogene. This CDR3 is 17 amino acids long.

The chain joins TRBV6-5 to TRBJ1-2; unclear D gene. V gave up 0 bases and J gave up 8 bases, with 13 bases separating them. From germline, CDR1 is MNHEY and CDR2 SVGAGI. The CDR3 runs 14 residues. The CDR3 region has the DNA TGTGCCAGCAGTTACTCGACGGCGCTATTGGGCTACACCTTC. Protein sequence: CASSYSTALLGYTF.

The chain carries TRBV9 and TRBJ1-5, with 9 nucleotides matching TRBD1. There are 15 residues in the CDR3. The germline V gene encodes CDR1 SGDLS and CDR2 YYNGEE. The junction had 8 bases not matched to a gene; V was cut back by 4 bases and J by 6 bases. CDR3 loop: CASSLTGGEVQPQHF. CDR3 nucleotides: TGTGCCAGCAGCCTAACAGGGGGCGAAGTTCAGCCCCAGCATTTT.

This chain links TRBV29-1 with TRBJ2-1, with D possibly being TRBD1 or TRBD2 (5 bases each). The V end was cut by 7 bases, the J end by 0 bases, with 13 bases between. This CDR3 has 14 residues. Germline V CDR1 and CDR2: SQVTM, ANQGSEA. CDR3 coding DNA: TGCAGCGGGGTGGCTGGGGGCTCCTACAATGAGCAGTTCTTC. Its translation is CSGVAGGSYNEQFF.

J is TRBJ1-5 and V is TRBV4-1; a possible D gene is TRBD1 (5 bases). Per germline, CDR1 MGHRA and CDR2 YSYEKL. The CDR3 consists of 15 residues. V lost 3 bases to trimming and J lost 4 bases, with 13 bases between them. The CDR3 region is CASSQHLGGNQPQHF. The CDR3 bases are TGCGCCAGCAGCCAGCACCTCGGGGGGAATCAGCCCCAGCATTTT.

The rearrangement joins TRBV14 to TRBJ2-2; maybe TRBD2 (6 bases). CDR1 SGHDN and CDR2 FVKESK come from the germline V gene. Trimming cost V 4 bases and J 1 base, with 19 bases left between them. The CDR3 runs to 18 residues. CDR3 nucleotide sequence: TGTGCCAGCAGCCGTGGAAAGCTAGCGCCTCTGAACACCGGGGAGCTGTTTTTT. It translates to CASSRGKLAPLNTGELFF. The complete variable domain, with remaining parts taken from reference TRBV14 and TRBJ2-2, reads EAGVTQFPSHSVIEKGQTVTLRCDPISGHDNLYWYRRVMGKEIKFLLHFVKESKQDESGMPNNRFLAERTGGTYSTLKVQPAELEDSGVYFCASSRGKLAPLNTGELFFGEGSRLTVL.

This chain joins TRBV30 and TRBJ2-1, with a possible D match to TRBD2 (5 bases). The CDR3 spans 13 residues. The germline CDR1 and CDR2 sequences are GTSNPN and SVGIG (reference sequence). V lost 4 bases and J 9 bases, leaving 16 bases between the germline ends. The CDR3 protein is CAWTRAPGGEQFF. In nucleotides, the CDR3 is TGTGCCTGGACTAGGGCCCCAGGAGGTGAGCAGTTCTTC.

This chain connects TRBV9 to TRBJ2-1; either TRBD1 or TRBD2 may fit D (7 bases each). Germline CDR1 and CDR2: SGDLS and YYNGEE. This CDR3 region has 16 residues. Between the trimmed V and J ends, which lost 4 bases and 2 bases, there was a span of 16 bases. CDR3 loop: CASSPRGGATYNEQFF. CDR3 DNA sequence: TGTGCCAGCAGCCCCAGGGGGGGTGCCACCTACAATGAGCAGTTCTTC. Drawing the rest from reference TRBV9 and TRBJ2-1, the complete variable domain is DSGVTQTPKHLITATGQRVTLRCSPRSGDLSVYWYQQSLDQGLQFLIQYYNGEERAKGNILERFSAQQFPDLHSELNLSSLELGDSALYFCASSPRGGATYNEQFFGPGTRLTVL.

This chain links TRBV6-1 with TRBJ1-2; D unresolved. V dropped 2 bases and J dropped 7 bases, with 8 bases sitting between them. CDR1 and CDR2 (germline): MNHNS, SASEGT. The CDR3 runs to 12 residues. The DNA of the CDR3 is TGTGCCAGCAGTGAACAAGGCCGTGGCTACACCTTC. Translated: CASSEQGRGYTF.

This chain joins TRBV7-9 and TRBJ1-2; maybe TRBD1 (5 bases). CDR1 is SEHNR, CDR2 FQNEAQ, per germline (reference sequence). V lost 3 bases to trimming and J lost 3 bases, with 14 bases between them. This CDR3 is 15 amino acids long. The CDR3: CASSFHTTGDYGYTF. Written as DNA, the CDR3 is TGTGCCAGCAGCTTCCATACAACAGGAGACTATGGCTACACCTTC.

This chain connects TRBV27 to TRBJ1-1, with D possibly TRBD1 on 6 matching bases. Germline V CDR1 and CDR2: MNHEY, SMNVEV (reference sequence). V was clipped by 1 base and J by 4 bases, with 19 bases between them. The CDR3 loop spans 17 amino acids. CDR3 sequence reads: CASSLFPPGAYGTEAFF. The CDR3 coding sequence is TGTGCCAGCAGTTTATTCCCACCGGGGGCATACGGCACTGAAGCTTTCTTT.

The V gene is TRBV18, the J gene TRBJ1-2; the D is unclear. Deletions cut 1 base from V and 2 bases from J, with 8 bases between. CDR3 length: 14 residues. Germline V gene sequence: CDR1 KGHSH, CDR2 LQKENI. The CDR3 DNA sequence: TGTGCCAGCTCACCACAGGACGGGAACTATGGCTACACCTTC. Encoded protein: CASSPQDGNYGYTF.

The chain joins TRBV2 to TRBJ2-3; no clear D gene. Per the germline V gene, CDR1 is SNHLY and CDR2 is FYNNEI. V lost 4 bases, J lost 7 bases, and 6 bases lay in between. The CDR3 sequence is 11 residues long. In DNA, the CDR3 is TGTGCCAGCAGTGCAGAAAATACGCAGTATTTT. It is translated as CASSAENTQYF. Full variable domain (missing parts from reference TRBV2 and TRBJ2-3): EPEVTQTPSHQVTQMGQEVILRCVPISNHLYFYWYRQILGQKVEFLVSFYNNEISEKSEIFDDQFSVERPDGSNFTLKIRSTKLEDSAMYFCASSAENTQYFGPGTRLTVL.

The chain links TRBV7-9 to TRBJ1-2; no clear D gene. The germline V gene has CDR1 SEHNR and CDR2 FQNEAQ (reference sequence). V was trimmed by 2 bases and J by 3 bases, leaving 4 bases between them. The CDR3 covers 12 residues. CDR3 sequence reads: CASSLPDYGYTF. The CDR3, as DNA: TGTGCCAGCAGCTTACCTGACTATGGCTACACCTTC.

The chain uses TRBV4-3 and TRBJ2-3; no firm D call. CDR1 and CDR2 (germline): LGHNA, YSLEER. The CDR3 covers 16 residues. Deletions cut 1 base from V and 2 bases from J, with 13 bases between. CDR3 protein: CASSQGVGFFTDTQYF. In DNA, the CDR3 is TGCGCCAGCAGCCAAGGGGTGGGTTTTTTCACAGATACGCAGTATTTT.